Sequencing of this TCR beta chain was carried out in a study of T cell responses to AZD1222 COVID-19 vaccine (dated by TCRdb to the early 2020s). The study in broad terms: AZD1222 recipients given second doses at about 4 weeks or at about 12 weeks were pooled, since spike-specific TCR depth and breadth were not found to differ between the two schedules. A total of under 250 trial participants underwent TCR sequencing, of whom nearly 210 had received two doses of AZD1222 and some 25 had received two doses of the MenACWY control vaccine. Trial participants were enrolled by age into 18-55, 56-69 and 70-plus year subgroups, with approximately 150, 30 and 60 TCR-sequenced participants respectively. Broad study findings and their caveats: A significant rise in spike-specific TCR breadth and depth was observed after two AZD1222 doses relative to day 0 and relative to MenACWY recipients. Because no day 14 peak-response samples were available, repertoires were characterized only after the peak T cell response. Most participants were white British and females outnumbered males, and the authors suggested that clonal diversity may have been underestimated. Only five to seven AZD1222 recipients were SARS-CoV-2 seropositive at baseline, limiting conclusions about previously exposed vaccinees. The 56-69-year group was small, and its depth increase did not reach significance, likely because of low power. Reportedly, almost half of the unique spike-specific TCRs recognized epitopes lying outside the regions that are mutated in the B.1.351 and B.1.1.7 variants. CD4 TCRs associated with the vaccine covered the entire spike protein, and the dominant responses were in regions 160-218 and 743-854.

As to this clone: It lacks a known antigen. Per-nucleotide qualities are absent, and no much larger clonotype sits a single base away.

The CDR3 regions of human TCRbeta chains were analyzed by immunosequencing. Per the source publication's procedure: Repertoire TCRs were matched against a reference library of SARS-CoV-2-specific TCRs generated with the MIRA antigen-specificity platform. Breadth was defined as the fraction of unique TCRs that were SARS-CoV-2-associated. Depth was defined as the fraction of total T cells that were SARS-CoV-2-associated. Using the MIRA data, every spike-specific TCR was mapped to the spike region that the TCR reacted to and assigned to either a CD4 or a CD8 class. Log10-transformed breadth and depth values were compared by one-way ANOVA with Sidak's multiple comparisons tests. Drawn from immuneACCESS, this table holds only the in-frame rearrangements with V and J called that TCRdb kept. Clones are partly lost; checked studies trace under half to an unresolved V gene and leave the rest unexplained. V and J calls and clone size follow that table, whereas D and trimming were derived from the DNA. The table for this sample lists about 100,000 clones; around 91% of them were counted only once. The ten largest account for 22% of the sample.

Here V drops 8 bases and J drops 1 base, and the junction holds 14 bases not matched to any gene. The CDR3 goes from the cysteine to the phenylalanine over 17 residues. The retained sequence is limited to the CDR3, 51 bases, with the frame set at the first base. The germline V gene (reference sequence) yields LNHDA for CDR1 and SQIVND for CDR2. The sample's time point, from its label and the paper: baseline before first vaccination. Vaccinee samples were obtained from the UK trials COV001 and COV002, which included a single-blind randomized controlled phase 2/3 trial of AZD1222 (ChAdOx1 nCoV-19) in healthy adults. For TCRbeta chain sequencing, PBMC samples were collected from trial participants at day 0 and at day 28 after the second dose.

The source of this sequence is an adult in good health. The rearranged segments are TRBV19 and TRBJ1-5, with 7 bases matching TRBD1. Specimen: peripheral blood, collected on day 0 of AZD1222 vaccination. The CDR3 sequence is CASRFRITGVSNQPQHF. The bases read TGTGCCAGTCGATTCCGGATTACAGGGGTCAGCAATCAGCCCCAGCATTTT.